Listed here is a single T cell receptor beta chain. As yet, its antigen is unknown. The sample belongs to a study of CD8 T cells in Susac syndrome. General study findings and limits: The study recognized that its TCR sequencing and HLA analysis covered a relatively small number of individuals.

An amount of RNA that ranged from roughly 0.45 to 1 ug was reverse transcribed with random hexamers. Coverage of TCR beta CDR3 amplification by immunoSEQ multiplex PCR extended to 54 Vbeta and 13 Jbeta. MiXCR was run by TCRdb on the immunoSEQ multiplex PCR reads, yielding one entry per CDR3 protein. The sample lists about 160,000 distinct CDR3 sequences, 94% occurring once. Trimming stripped 4 bases from V and 2 bases from J, with 9 bases between. The CDR3 length is 14 residues. Germline loops: CDR1 SGHTS, CDR2 YDEGEE. Sequencing of TCR beta drew on CD8+ and CD4+ T cells from blood. Negative isolation was used for CD8+ and CD4+ T cells, and FACS enrichment was applied to TEMRA cells.

V and J are TRBV5-8 and TRBJ2-2; D perhaps matches TRBD1 (5 bases). This sequence was found in a human donor with multiple sclerosis. Sequencing used CD4+ T cells from PBMCs. CDR3 coding DNA: TGTGCCAGCAGCCTCGACAGAAACACCGGGGAGCTGTTTTTT. Translation gives CASSLDRNTGELFF.